The clone carrying this TCR beta chain was seen a few times. What it recognizes is unknown. This CDR3 has 16 amino acids. Germline V CDR1 and CDR2: KGHSH, LQKENI. The junction had 7 bases not matched to a gene; V was cut back by 0 bases and J by 4 bases. The sample is drawn from a study of human T cells and chemical hapten exposure. Study-wide background: Skin of the upper inner arm, about 2 cm by about 2 cm, received 2% DPC for sensitization. Study findings and constraints: Alopecia affected the donors, so their immune response may differ from healthy people's.

The time point denotes: pre-sensitization, week 0. The treatment is: therapeutic diphenylcyclopropenone sensitization with weekly scalp DPC. In every case, blood was obtained before the patch test was applied. Alopecia patients between 18 and 70 years old and suitable for DPC were used as donors. TCRdb called the RACE reads again in MiXCR, with one record for every CDR3 protein. The sample has some 250,000 distinct CDR3 sequences, approximately 7.5% seen once. Here the sequenced sample was whole blood, taken in connection with sensitization to the hapten diphenylcyclopropenone (DPC). The chain uses TRBV18 and TRBJ2-5; 8 nucleotides agree with TRBD2. This sequence was found in a man younger than 30 with alopecia areata. Some clones in this sample may be carry-over from other donors' samples. CDR3 sequence reads: CASSPPIAGGRETQYF. CDR3 bases: TGTGCCAGCTCACCACCAATTGCGGGGGGTCGAGAGACCCAGTACTTC.